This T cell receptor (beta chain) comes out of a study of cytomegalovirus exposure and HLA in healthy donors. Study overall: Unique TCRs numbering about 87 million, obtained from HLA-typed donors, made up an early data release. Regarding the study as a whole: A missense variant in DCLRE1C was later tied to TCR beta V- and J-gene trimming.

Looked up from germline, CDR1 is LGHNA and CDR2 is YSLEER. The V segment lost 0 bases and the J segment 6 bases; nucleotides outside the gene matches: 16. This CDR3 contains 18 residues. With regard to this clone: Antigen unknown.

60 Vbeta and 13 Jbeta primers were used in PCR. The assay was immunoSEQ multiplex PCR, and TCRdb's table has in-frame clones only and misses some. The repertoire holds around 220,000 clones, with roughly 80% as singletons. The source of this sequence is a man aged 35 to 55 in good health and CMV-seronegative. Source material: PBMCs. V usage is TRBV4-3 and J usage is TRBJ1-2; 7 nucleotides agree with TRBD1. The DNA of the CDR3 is TGCGCCAGCAGCCAAGATCAAACAGGGGAAGAAGGGTGGAATGGCTACACCTTC. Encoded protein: CASSQDQTGEEGWNGYTF.